The present entry profiles one T cell receptor (beta chain) with its context. Methods used by the authors: Estimation of nucleated cell counts was performed using reference gene primer amplification. Produced via immunoSEQ multiplex PCR; TCRdb's table is partial and in-frame only. The D gene and trimming were derived from the DNA, and the V and J assignments and clone size from that table. This table has 220,000 or so clones, roughly 79% appearing once. J gave up 6 bases and V 5 bases, and 10 bases lay outside the gene matches. The CDR3 is 16 amino acids. CDR1 is MNHEY, CDR2 SVGEGT, per germline. The data belong to a study of blood T cell repertoires in COVID-19. At the level of the study: Acute-phase and convalescent COVID-19 samples originated in the United States, Italy and Spain.

This chain links TRBV6-2 or TRBV6-3 with TRBJ2-1, with TRBD2 identical over 10 bases. Source material: peripheral blood. This sequence was found in a woman at least 80 years old with acute or convalescent COVID-19. CDR3 nucleotide sequence: TGTGCCAGCAGTCCCCCCCCAGAGCGGGGGGGCAATGAGCAGTTCTTC. This codes for CASSPPPERGGNEQFF.